This T cell receptor beta chain derives from a study of technical replicates of blood from several donors. TCRdb keeps only in-frame clones here, not all; method: immunoSEQ multiplex PCR. Among about 12,000 clones listed, about 95% were seen once. This clone was seen just once. The sample taken for sequencing was PBMCs. The TCR was taken from a human donor in good health.

The chain's CDR3 is CASSNQLKDRDYGYTF. Written as DNA, the CDR3 is TGTGCCAGCAGCAATCAACTAAAGGACAGGGACTATGGCTACACCTTC. V is TRBV7-2 and J is TRBJ1-2, with 8 bases fitting TRBD1. CDR1 is SGHTA and CDR2 is FQGNSA in the germline V gene. The V gene end was trimmed by 5 bases and the J gene end by 3 bases; junction bases not matched to a gene: 11. The CDR3 contains 16 residues.